The 20 T cell receptor beta chains reported below all come from one sample, sequenced in a study of T cell repertoires in aging, cancer and after chemotherapy. Peripheral blood genomic DNA, not sorted cells or RNA, was the template. Rearranged V-D-J TRB sequences were amplified with a mixed TRB-A/B primer pool. MiXCR, applied by TCRdb to the multiplex PCR reads, yields one record per CDR3 protein. The sample has approximately 5,800 distinct CDR3 sequences, around two fifths seen once. The sequenced material came from blood. These receptors all stem from a human donor in good health.

The V call is TRBV10-3, the J call TRBJ1-1; D ambiguous. The ends were cut back, 10 bases at V and 1 base at J, with 13 bases in the middle. The CDR3 has 13 amino acids. Germline lookup yields CDR1 ENHRY and CDR2 SYGVKD. DNA for the CDR3: TGTGCCAGTTCCCCCCTGGCGAACACTGAAGCTTTCTTT. This encodes CASSPLANTEAFF.

By share of the sample, this clonotype is medium-sized. The genes are TRBV6-5 and TRBJ1-2; TRBD1 matches at 9 bases. The V and J ends lost 5 bases and 4 bases, in that order; junction bases with no gene match: 11. The CDR3 is made up of 16 amino acids. Germline V gene lookup returns CDR1 MNHEY and CDR2 SVGAGI. The CDR3 nucleotides read TGTGCCAGCAGTCTTGTCACCGGGACAGGGTTCTATGGCTACACCTTC. Its translation: CASSLVTGTGFYGYTF.

The rearrangement uses TRBV18 and TRBJ2-7; no definite D call. The germline CDR1 and CDR2 sequences are KGHSH and LQKENI. The CDR3 is made up of 13 amino acids. V lost 4 bases and J 5 bases, leaving 12 bases between the germline ends. In DNA form, the CDR3 reads TGTGCCAGCTCACGTTACGACTTGGACGAGCAGTACTTC. The encoded protein is CASSRYDLDEQYF. Complete variable domain (other parts from reference TRBV18 and TRBJ2-7): NAGVMQNPRHLVRRRGQEARLRCSPMKGHSHVYWYRQLPEEGLKFMVYLQKENIIDESGMPKERFSAEFPKEGPSILRIQQVVRGDSAAYFCASSRYDLDEQYFGPGTRLTVT.

The chain joins TRBV19 to TRBJ2-7; tentatively, D is TRBD2 (6 bases). This CDR3 has 15 residues. Per the germline V gene, CDR1 is LNHDA and CDR2 is SQIVND (reference sequence). V lost 5 bases and J lost 4, with 18 bases in between. CDR3 loop: CASSLGSGYPYEQYF. The CDR3 DNA reads as TGTGCCAGTAGTTTAGGTAGCGGATACCCTTACGAGCAGTACTTC.

The genes are TRBV19 and TRBJ1-3; D unresolved. Germline lookup yields CDR1 LNHDA and CDR2 SQIVND (reference sequence). This CDR3 has 14 residues. Trimming removed 1 base from V and 4 bases from J, with 8 bases in between. In nucleotides, the CDR3 is TGTGCCAGTAGTATAGCCGGGGTCGGAAACACCATATATTTT. Amino acids: CASSIAGVGNTIYF.

This rearrangement joins TRBV6-1 to TRBJ1-4, with D maybe TRBD1 (6 bases). Germline V CDR1 and CDR2: MNHNS, SASEGT. Trimming stripped 7 bases from V and 8 bases from J, with 17 bases between. The CDR3 has 14 residues. For the CDR3, the DNA is TGTGCCAGCATTAAGGGGGGCCTCCGAGAAAAACTGTTTTTT. Translating it yields CASIKGGLREKLFF.

The genes are TRBV13 and TRBJ2-7; 11 bases line up with TRBD2. Germline V lookup: CDR1 PRHDT, CDR2 FYEKMQ (reference sequence). The CDR3 loop spans 15 amino acids. After removal of 4 bases from V and 3 bases from J, the junction contained 5 bases not matched to a gene. CDR3 DNA sequence: TGTGCCAGCAGCTCCATAGCGGGGGGGGTCTACGAGCAGTACTTC. Translation gives CASSSIAGGVYEQYF.

A few counts support this clonotype. The rearrangement links TRBV6-5 to TRBJ2-3; TRBD1 matches 9 bases. The germline gives CDR1 MNHEY, CDR2 SVGAGI. The length of the CDR3 is 15 residues. J gave up 6 bases and V 5 bases, and 9 bases lay outside the gene matches. The CDR3 spells CASSVQDRGFDTQYF. The CDR3 DNA sequence: TGTGCCAGCAGTGTTCAGGACAGGGGTTTTGATACGCAGTATTTT.

The CDR3 reads CAWEDRVVSGETQYF. The CDR3, as DNA: TGTGCCTGGGAGGACAGGGTAGTATCGGGAGAGACCCAGTACTTC. The rearrangement links TRBV30 to TRBJ2-5; 8 bases map to TRBD1. The V segment lost 5 bases and the J segment 4 bases; nucleotides outside the gene matches: 12. The CDR3 sequence is 15 residues long. CDR1 and CDR2 from the germline V gene are GTSNPN and SVGIG (reference sequence).

In nucleotides, the CDR3 is TGCGCCAGCAGCCAAGGCCTAGCGGGGACCCAGTACTTC. This codes for CASSQGLAGTQYF. V gene TRBV4-3 combines with J gene TRBJ2-5, with TRBD2 matching over 8 bases. This CDR3 has 13 amino acids. In germline, CDR1 is LGHNA, CDR2 YSLEER. V dropped 1 base and J dropped 7; count of bases not matched to a gene: 2.

The genes are TRBV6-5 and TRBJ2-1; D remains unclear. With 10 bases removed from V and 7 bases from J, the gap between germline ends came to 17 bases. CDR1 and CDR2 (germline): MNHEY, SVGAGI. The CDR3 has 13 residues. CDR3 residues: CATRPGQTNEQFF. CDR3 DNA sequence: TGTGCCACACGACCTGGGCAGACGAATGAGCAGTTCTTC.

This clonotype was detected a few times. The chain couples TRBV6-2 or TRBV6-3 to TRBJ2-7; D not certain. Germline values: CDR1 MNHEY, CDR2 SVGEGT. V was shortened by 2 bases and J by 2 bases, with 13 bases between the two germline ends. CDR3 size: 15 residues. In nucleotides, the CDR3 is TGTGCCAGCAGTTACCGCGGCAGAACGCCCTACGAGCAGTACTTC. It yields the protein CASSYRGRTPYEQYF.

The chain uses TRBV7-9 and TRBJ2-2, with 9 bases identical to TRBD2. Germline V gene lookup returns CDR1 SEHNR and CDR2 FQNEAQ (reference sequence). CDR3 length equals 15 residues. V gave up 5 bases and J gave up 8 bases; unmatched junction bases: 9. The CDR3 region is CASSRTSVQAGELFF. CDR3 DNA sequence: TGTGCCAGCAGCCGGACTAGCGTGCAAGCAGGGGAGCTGTTTTTT.

This clonotype was seen more than once but under ten times. The V call is TRBV18, the J call TRBJ2-5; a possible D gene is TRBD1 (5 bases). There are 16 residues in the CDR3. Trimming took 5 bases from V and 2 from J, leaving 18 bases between them. Germline CDR1 and CDR2: KGHSH and LQKENI. The CDR3 DNA reads TGTGCCAGCTCAAAAACGATGGCCCAGGGACAAGAGACCCAGTACTTC. Its translation: CASSKTMAQGQETQYF.

The chain carries TRBV7-6 and TRBJ2-1, with TRBD1 identical over 7 bases. The junction had 5 bases not matched to a gene; V was cut back by 1 base and J by 8 bases. The V gene's germline CDR1 is SGHVS and CDR2 FNYEAQ. CDR3 size: 14 residues. The CDR3 nucleotides are TGTGCCAGCAGCTTAGGCACAGGGGTGGATGAGCAGTTCTTC. It specifies CASSLGTGVDEQFF.

This chain connects TRBV18 to TRBJ2-3; TRBD1 matches at 8 bases. The germline V gene has CDR1 KGHSH and CDR2 LQKENI. With V trimmed by 0 bases and J by 2 bases, 7 bases remained unmatched. The CDR3 consists of 17 residues. The CDR3 region has the DNA TGTGCCAGCTCACCACCACGGACAGGGAGATCCACAGATACGCAGTATTTT. This encodes CASSPPRTGRSTDTQYF.

Note on this clonotype: The junction shows a germline mismatch at one end, possibly a read error. This chain connects TRBV7-9 to TRBJ2-2; D may be TRBD2 (5 bases). The germline V gene has CDR1 SEHNR and CDR2 FQNEAQ (reference sequence). The CDR3 contains 13 residues. CDR3 sequence: CASSFWNTGEPFF. The DNA for the CDR3 is TGTGCCAGCAGCTTTTGGAACACCGGGGAGCCGTTTTTT.

The genes are TRBV20-1 and TRBJ2-1; the D call may be TRBD1 or TRBD2 (5 bases each). V gave up 3 bases and J gave up 3 bases, with 24 bases separating them. Germline CDR1 DFQATT, CDR2 SNEGSKA (reference sequence). CDR3 length: 18 amino acids. This CDR3 reads CSASRSVRGLSFYNEQFF. The DNA for the CDR3 is TGCAGTGCTAGCCGGTCGGTGAGGGGCCTTTCCTTCTACAATGAGCAGTTCTTC.

The V call is TRBV27, the J call TRBJ1-5; 7 bases map to TRBD1. Germline values: CDR1 MNHEY, CDR2 SMNVEV (reference sequence). This CDR3 is built from 15 residues. J lost 2 bases, V lost 5 bases, and 6 bases had no gene match. CDR3 nucleotide sequence: TGTGCCAGCAGTAGGGGGCCCGGGTGCAATCAGCCCCAGCATTTT. It specifies CASSRGPGCNQPQHF.

The chain carries TRBV18 and TRBJ2-5, with no clear D. V was shortened by 0 bases and J by 4 bases, with 9 bases between the two germline ends. Germline V CDR1 and CDR2: KGHSH, LQKENI. This CDR3 has 14 amino acids. The CDR3 spells CASSPPTQRETQYF. CDR3 sequence (DNA): TGTGCCAGCTCACCACCTACCCAGCGAGAGACCCAGTACTTC.